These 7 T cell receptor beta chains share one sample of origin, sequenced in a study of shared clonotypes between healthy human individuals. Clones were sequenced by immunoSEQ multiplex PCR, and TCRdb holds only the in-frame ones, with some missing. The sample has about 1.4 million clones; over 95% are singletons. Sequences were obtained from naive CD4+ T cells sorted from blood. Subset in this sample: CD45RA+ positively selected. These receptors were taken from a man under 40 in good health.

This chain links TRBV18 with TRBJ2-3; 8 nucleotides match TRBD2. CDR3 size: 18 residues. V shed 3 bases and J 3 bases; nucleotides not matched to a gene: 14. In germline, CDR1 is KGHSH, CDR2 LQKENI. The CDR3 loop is CASSPLHPPTGGTDTQYF. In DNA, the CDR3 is TGTGCCAGCTCACCTCTCCACCCTCCGACGGGAGGGACAGATACGCAGTATTTT. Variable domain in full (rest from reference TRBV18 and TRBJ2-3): NAGVMQNPRHLVRRRGQEARLRCSPMKGHSHVYWYRQLPEEGLKFMVYLQKENIIDESGMPKERFSAEFPKEGPSILRIQQVVRGDSAAYFCASSPLHPPTGGTDTQYFGPGTRLTVL.

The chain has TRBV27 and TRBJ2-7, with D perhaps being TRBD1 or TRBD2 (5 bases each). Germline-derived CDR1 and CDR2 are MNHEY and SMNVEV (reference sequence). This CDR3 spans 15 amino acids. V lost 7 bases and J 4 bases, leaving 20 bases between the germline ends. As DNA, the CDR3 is TGTGCCAGCACCTTCCGGGACGGCAGGAATTACGAGCAGTACTTC. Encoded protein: CASTFRDGRNYEQYF.

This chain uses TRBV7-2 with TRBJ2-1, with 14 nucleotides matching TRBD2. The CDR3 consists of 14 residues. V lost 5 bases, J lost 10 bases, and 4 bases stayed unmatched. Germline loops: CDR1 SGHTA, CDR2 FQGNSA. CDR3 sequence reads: CASSVRLAGGEQFF. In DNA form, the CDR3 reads TGTGCCAGCAGCGTACGACTAGCGGGAGGGGAGCAGTTCTTC.

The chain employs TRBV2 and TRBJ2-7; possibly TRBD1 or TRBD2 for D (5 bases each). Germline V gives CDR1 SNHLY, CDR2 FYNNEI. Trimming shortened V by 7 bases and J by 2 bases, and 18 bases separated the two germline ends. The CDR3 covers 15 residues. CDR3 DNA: TGTGCCAGCAAATGGGACGGAGAAGCCACCTACGAGCAGTACTTC. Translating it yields CASKWDGEATYEQYF. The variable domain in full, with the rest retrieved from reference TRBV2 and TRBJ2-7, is EPEVTQTPSHQVTQMGQEVILRCVPISNHLYFYWYRQILGQKVEFLVSFYNNEISEKSEIFDDQFSVERPDGSNFTLKIRSTKLEDSAMYFCASKWDGEATYEQYFGPGTRLTVT.

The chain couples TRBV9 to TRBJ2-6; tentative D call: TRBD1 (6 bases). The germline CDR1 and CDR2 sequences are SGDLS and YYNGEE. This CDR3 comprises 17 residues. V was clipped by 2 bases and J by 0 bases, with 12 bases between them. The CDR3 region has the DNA TGTGCCAGCAGCGTGGGACACCGTACCTCTGGGGCCAACGTCCTGACTTTC. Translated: CASSVGHRTSGANVLTF. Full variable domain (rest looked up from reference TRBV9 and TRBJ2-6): DSGVTQTPKHLITATGQRVTLRCSPRSGDLSVYWYQQSLDQGLQFLIQYYNGEERAKGNILERFSAQQFPDLHSELNLSSLELGDSALYFCASSVGHRTSGANVLTFGAGSRLTVL.

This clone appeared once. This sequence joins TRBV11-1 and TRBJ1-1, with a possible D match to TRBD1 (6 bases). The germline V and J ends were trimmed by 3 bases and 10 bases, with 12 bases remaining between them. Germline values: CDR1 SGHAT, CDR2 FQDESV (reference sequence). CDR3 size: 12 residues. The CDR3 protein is CASSFPGAGAFF. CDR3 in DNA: TGTGCCAGCAGCTTCCCAGGGGCAGGAGCTTTCTTT.

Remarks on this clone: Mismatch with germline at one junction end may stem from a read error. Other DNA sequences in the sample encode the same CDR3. The CDR3 DNA reads as TGTGCCAGTAGCTTAGGGGCCGGAAACACCATATATTTT. Its protein product is CASSLGAGNTIYF. V gene TRBV7-2 combines with J gene TRBJ1-3; maybe TRBD1 (5 bases). The CDR3 runs 13 residues. CDR1 is SGHTA and CDR2 is FQGNSA in the germline V gene.